The clone carrying this T cell receptor (beta chain) occurred many times. TCRdb ran MiXCR on the 5' RACE reads and lists one entry per CDR3 protein. The sample holds about 30,000 distinct CDR3 sequences, over 12% seen once. The sample belongs to a study of neurological immune-mediated disorders. The CDR3 consists of 16 residues. With 6 bases clipped from V and 6 bases from J, the junction kept 13 bases outside the gene matches. The sequence derives from a man aged 65-85 years in good health. Sequences were obtained from PBMCs. The chain joins TRBV12-3 or TRBV12-4 to TRBJ1-5; 8 bases fit TRBD1. The CDR3 nucleotides are TGTGCCAGCAGATTGTTCGGTGCAACAGGGGGTCAGCCCCAGCATTTT. Amino acids: CASRLFGATGGQPQHF.